These T cell receptor beta chains were read from a single sample in a study of cytomegalovirus exposure and HLA in healthy donors. The assay was immunoSEQ multiplex PCR, and TCRdb's table has in-frame clones only and misses some. The table has over 200,000 clones, more than 60% seen once; the top ten hold 2.5% to 3.5%. Specimen: PBMCs. These receptors came from a woman aged 55-70 years in good health and CMV-seropositive. Each CDR3 is given with its conserved first and last residue. A D gene is named only where the DNA matches it firmly. Clone size is given for some rows only: seen once, a few or many times, or a class if the clone is expanded.

j_call: TRBJ2-5; d_call: NA; clone_size: NA; v_call: TRBV2; cdr3_aa: CASSRLASETQYF; cdr3_nt: TGTGCCAGCAGTCGGCTAGCCAGCGAGACCCAGTACTTC
j_call: TRBJ2-3; d_call: TRBD2; clone_size: NA; v_call: TRBV10-3; cdr3_aa: CAISAQAGGLDTQYF; cdr3_nt: TGTGCCATCAGTGCCCAAGCGGGGGGTTTAGATACGCAGTATTTT
j_call: TRBJ1-2; d_call: NA; clone_size: NA; v_call: TRBV4-3; cdr3_aa: CASSQEGSGDFRGGYTF; cdr3_nt: TGCGCCAGCAGCCAAGAGGGGTCAGGGGATTTTCGGGGTGGCTACACCTTC
j_call: TRBJ2-5; d_call: TRBD2; clone_size: NA; v_call: TRBV5-4; cdr3_aa: CASSFGGGTSGETQYF; cdr3_nt: TGTGCCAGCAGCTTCGGCGGAGGGACTAGCGGAGAGACCCAGTACTTC
j_call: TRBJ1-2; d_call: NA; clone_size: once; v_call: TRBV28; cdr3_aa: CASHGERRYGYTF; cdr3_nt: TGTGCCAGCCACGGGGAGCGTCGCTATGGCTACACCTTC
j_call: TRBJ1-4; d_call: NA; clone_size: NA; v_call: TRBV6-1; cdr3_aa: CASSAQGITNEKLFF; cdr3_nt: TGTGCCAGCAGTGCTCAGGGGATCACTAATGAAAAACTGTTTTTT
j_call: TRBJ1-4; d_call: TRBD1; clone_size: few; v_call: TRBV11-3; cdr3_aa: CASSLVPGQGAGDEKLFF; cdr3_nt: TGTGCCAGCAGCTTAGTTCCGGGACAGGGGGCGGGGGATGAAAAACTGTTTTTT
j_call: TRBJ1-1; d_call: NA; clone_size: NA; v_call: TRBV21-1; cdr3_aa: CASSPPQGQGAGSTEAFF; cdr3_nt: TGTGCCAGCAGCCCCCCGCAGGGACAGGGGGCGGGGAGCACTGAAGCTTTCTTT
j_call: TRBJ1-2; d_call: NA; clone_size: few; v_call: TRBV11-2; cdr3_aa: CASSLDQRRLYGYTF; cdr3_nt: TGTGCCAGCAGCTTAGACCAAAGGCGGTTATATGGCTACACCTTC
j_call: TRBJ1-3; d_call: NA; clone_size: NA; v_call: TRBV9; cdr3_aa: CASSVAGTYSGNTIYF; cdr3_nt: TGTGCCAGCAGCGTAGCAGGGACATATTCTGGAAACACCATATATTTT
j_call: TRBJ1-1; d_call: NA; clone_size: once; v_call: TRBV13; cdr3_aa: CASSRGGGRGTEAFF; cdr3_nt: TGTGCCAGCAGCCGAGGGGGGGGAAGGGGCACTGAAGCTTTCTTT
j_call: TRBJ1-6; d_call: NA; clone_size: few; v_call: TRBV18; cdr3_aa: CASSPTGTGNSPLHF; cdr3_nt: TGTGCCAGCTCACCAACAGGGACGGGTAATTCACCCCTCCACTTT
j_call: TRBJ1-2; d_call: TRBD1; clone_size: few; v_call: TRBV9; cdr3_aa: CASSFTPQGAGYGYTF; cdr3_nt: TGTGCCAGCAGCTTCACGCCCCAGGGGGCAGGCTATGGCTACACCTTC
j_call: TRBJ2-5; d_call: TRBD1; clone_size: NA; v_call: TRBV2; cdr3_aa: CASSGRTGRETQYF; cdr3_nt: TGTGCCAGCAGTGGGCGGACAGGGAGAGAGACCCAGTACTTC
j_call: TRBJ2-2; d_call: NA; clone_size: few; v_call: TRBV27; cdr3_aa: CASSLRGGYTGELFF; cdr3_nt: TGTGCCAGCAGTTTGAGGGGGGGGTACACCGGGGAGCTGTTTTTT
j_call: TRBJ1-2; d_call: NA; clone_size: few; v_call: TRBV7-2; cdr3_aa: CASSLGGSQSGGYTF; cdr3_nt: TGTGCCAGCAGCTTAGGAGGCAGCCAGAGTGGGGGCTACACCTTC
j_call: TRBJ2-5; d_call: NA; clone_size: NA; v_call: TRBV29-1; cdr3_aa: CSVRRGGETQYF; cdr3_nt: TGCAGCGTGAGGAGGGGGGGGGAGACCCAGTACTTC
j_call: TRBJ2-3; d_call: NA; clone_size: medium-sized; v_call: TRBV7-9; cdr3_aa: CASSPRGPDDTQYF; cdr3_nt: TGTGCCAGCAGCCCGCGAGGTCCGGATGATACGCAGTATTTT
j_call: TRBJ2-1; d_call: NA; clone_size: once; v_call: TRBV10-3; cdr3_aa: CAIRISTESSYNEQFF; cdr3_nt: TGTGCCATCAGGATATCGACGGAGAGCTCCTACAATGAGCAGTTCTTC
j_call: TRBJ1-1; d_call: TRBD1; clone_size: NA; v_call: TRBV10-3; cdr3_aa: CAISRDSQNTEAFF; cdr3_nt: TGTGCCATCAGCCGGGACAGTCAGAACACTGAAGCTTTCTTT
j_call: TRBJ1-1; d_call: TRBD1; clone_size: NA; v_call: TRBV5-1; cdr3_aa: CASSRNGQGEAFF; cdr3_nt: TGCGCCAGCAGCCGGAACGGACAGGGAGAAGCTTTCTTT
j_call: TRBJ2-7; d_call: NA; clone_size: NA; v_call: TRBV6-1; cdr3_aa: CASSGYSGVYEQYF; cdr3_nt: TGTGCCAGCAGCGGTTACTCAGGGGTCTACGAGCAGTACTTC
j_call: TRBJ1-2; d_call: NA; clone_size: NA; v_call: TRBV19; cdr3_aa: CASTGGVRKVGYTF; cdr3_nt: TGTGCCAGTACGGGGGGCGTGAGGAAGGTTGGCTACACCTTC
j_call: TRBJ2-7; d_call: NA; clone_size: NA; v_call: TRBV18; cdr3_aa: CASSPSGEGNEQYF; cdr3_nt: TGTGCCAGCTCACCATCGGGAGAGGGGAACGAGCAGTACTTC
j_call: TRBJ1-1; d_call: TRBD1; clone_size: NA; v_call: TRBV7-9; cdr3_aa: CASSSTGGEKNTEAFF; cdr3_nt: TGTGCCAGCAGTTCAACAGGGGGCGAAAAAAACACTGAAGCTTTCTTT
j_call: TRBJ2-5; d_call: NA; clone_size: NA; v_call: TRBV6-1; cdr3_aa: CASSERGRDTHRETQYF; cdr3_nt: TGTGCCAGCAGTGAAAGGGGGCGGGACACACATCGCGAGACCCAGTACTTC
j_call: TRBJ2-7; d_call: NA; clone_size: NA; v_call: TRBV7-9; cdr3_aa: CASSLVQGTPYEQYF; cdr3_nt: TGTGCCAGCAGCTTAGTCCAAGGGACACCCTACGAGCAGTACTTC
j_call: TRBJ2-1; d_call: TRBD2; clone_size: NA; v_call: TRBV9; cdr3_aa: CASSVGGIAGNEQFF; cdr3_nt: TGTGCCAGCAGCGTAGGTGGGATAGCGGGAAATGAGCAGTTCTTC
j_call: TRBJ2-5; d_call: TRBD1; clone_size: NA; v_call: TRBV27; cdr3_aa: CASSLGTGGRETQYF; cdr3_nt: TGTGCCAGCAGTTTGGGGACAGGGGGCCGAGAGACCCAGTACTTC